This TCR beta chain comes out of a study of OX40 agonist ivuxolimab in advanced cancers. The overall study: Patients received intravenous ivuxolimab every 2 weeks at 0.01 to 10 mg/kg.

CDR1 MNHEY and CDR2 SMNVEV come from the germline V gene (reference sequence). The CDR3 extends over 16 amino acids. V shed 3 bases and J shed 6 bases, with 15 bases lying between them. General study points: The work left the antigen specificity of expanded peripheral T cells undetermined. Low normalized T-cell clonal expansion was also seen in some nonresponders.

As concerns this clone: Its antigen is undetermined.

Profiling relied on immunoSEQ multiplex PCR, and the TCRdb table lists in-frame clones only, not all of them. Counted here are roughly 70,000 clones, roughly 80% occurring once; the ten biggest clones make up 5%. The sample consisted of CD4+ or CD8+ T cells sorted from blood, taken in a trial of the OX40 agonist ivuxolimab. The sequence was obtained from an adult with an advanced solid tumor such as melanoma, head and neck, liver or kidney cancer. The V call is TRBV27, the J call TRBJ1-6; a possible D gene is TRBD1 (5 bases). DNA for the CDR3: TGTGCCAGCAGTTTTTTGTTGCGGGGCGGTAATTCACCCCTCCACTTT. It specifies CASSFLLRGGNSPLHF.